This entry describes one TCR beta chain. This sample stems from a study of T cell changes during pregnancy in multiple sclerosis. TCRdb keeps only in-frame clones here, not all; method: immunoSEQ multiplex PCR. Among some 43,000 clones, roughly 90% were seen once, and the ten largest hold 1.5%. The CDR3 is 12 residues long. Germline V gene lookup returns CDR1 MDHEN and CDR2 SYDVKM. Trimming removed 6 bases at V and 15 bases at J, with 18 bases between. This rearrangement joins TRBV28 to TRBJ2-1, with a tentative D call TRBD2 (5 bases). Specimen: peripheral blood, collected in the first trimester of pregnancy. The receptor was isolated from a female donor in good health, enrolled as a control in a pregnancy study. The CDR3 sequence: CASRPEWGVGFF. The DNA for the CDR3 is TGTGCCAGCAGGCCAGAATGGGGAGTGGGGTTCTTC.